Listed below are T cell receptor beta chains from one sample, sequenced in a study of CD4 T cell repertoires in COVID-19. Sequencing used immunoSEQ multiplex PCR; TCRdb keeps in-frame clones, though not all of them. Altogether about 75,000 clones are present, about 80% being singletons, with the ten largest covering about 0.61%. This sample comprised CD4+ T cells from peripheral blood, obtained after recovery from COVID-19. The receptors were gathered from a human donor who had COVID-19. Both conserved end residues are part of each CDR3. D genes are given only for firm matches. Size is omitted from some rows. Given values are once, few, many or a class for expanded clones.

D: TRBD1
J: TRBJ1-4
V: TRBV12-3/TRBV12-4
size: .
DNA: TGTGCCAGCAGTTTGGACAGGGGGGGAAAACTGTTTTTT
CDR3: CASSLDRGGKLFF

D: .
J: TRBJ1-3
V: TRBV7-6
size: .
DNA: TGTGCCAGCAGCTTAGCTGGTTCCCTGGGAGAGGACACCATATATTTT
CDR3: CASSLAGSLGEDTIYF

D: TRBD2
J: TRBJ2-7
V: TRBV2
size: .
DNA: TGTGCCAGAAAGCGGGAGCGTCCGGACGAGCAGTACTTC
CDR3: CARKRERPDEQYF

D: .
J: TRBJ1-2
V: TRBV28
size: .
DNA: TGTGCCAGCAGTCCCCTAGGGGCGAGTGGGTATGGCTACACCTTC
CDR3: CASSPLGASGYGYTF

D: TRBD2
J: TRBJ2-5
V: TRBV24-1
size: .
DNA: TGTGCCACCAGTGGGGGAGGGAATCAAGAGACCCAGTACTTC
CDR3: CATSGGGNQETQYF

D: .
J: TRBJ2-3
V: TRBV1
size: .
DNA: TGCACCAGCAGCCGACTAGCGCTAGGCACAGATACGCAGTATTTT
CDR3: CTSSRLALGTDTQYF

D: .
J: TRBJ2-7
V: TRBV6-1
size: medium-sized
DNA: TGTGCCAGCAGTGAATATCCGGCAGGGCAGTACTTC
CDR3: CASSEYPAGQYF

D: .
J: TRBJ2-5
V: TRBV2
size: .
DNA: TGTGCCAGCACACGTAATTACCAAGAGACCCAGTACTTC
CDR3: CASTRNYQETQYF

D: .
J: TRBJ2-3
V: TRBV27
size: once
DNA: TGTGCCAGCAGTTTAGAACGGGGTAGGGTGTATTTT
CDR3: CASSLERGRVYF

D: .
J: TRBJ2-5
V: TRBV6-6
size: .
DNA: .
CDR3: CASSSSGLAVQETQYF

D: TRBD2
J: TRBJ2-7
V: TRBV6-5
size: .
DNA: TGTGCCAGCTCTAGCGGGGGGTTACCCTACGAGCAGTACTTC
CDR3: CASSSGGLPYEQYF

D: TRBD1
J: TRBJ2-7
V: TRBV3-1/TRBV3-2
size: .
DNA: TGTGCCAGCAGCCAGAGACAGGGCTCGTACGAGCAGTACTTC
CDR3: CASSQRQGSYEQYF

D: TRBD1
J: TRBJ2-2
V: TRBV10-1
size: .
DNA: TGCGCCAGCAGCTCCGGGACAGGGAGAACCGGGGAGCTGTTTTTT
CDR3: CASSSGTGRTGELFF

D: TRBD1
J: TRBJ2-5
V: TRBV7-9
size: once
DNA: TGTGCCAGCAGCTTAGTGGGCAGGGGGACGGAGACCCAGTACTTC
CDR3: CASSLVGRGTETQYF

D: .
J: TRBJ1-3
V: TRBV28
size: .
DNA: TGTGCCAGCAGTTTACCGACGATCTCTGGAAACACCATATATTTT
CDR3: CASSLPTISGNTIYF

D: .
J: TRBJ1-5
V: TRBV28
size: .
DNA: TGTGCCAGCAGTTTAGCAACCTGGGACGCGCAGCCCCAGCATTTT
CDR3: CASSLATWDAQPQHF

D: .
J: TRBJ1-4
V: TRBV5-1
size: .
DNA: TGCGCCAGCAGCTTGGGGCGGGCAACTAATGAAAAACTGTTTTTT
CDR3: CASSLGRATNEKLFF

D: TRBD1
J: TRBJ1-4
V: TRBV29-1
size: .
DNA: TGCAGCGTTGTTATCCGGGACAGGCGTGAAAAACTGTTTTTT
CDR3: CSVVIRDRREKLFF

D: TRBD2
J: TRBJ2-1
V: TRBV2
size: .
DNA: TGTGCCTGCCCTACTAGCGGGAGGTCCGCTGAGCAGTTCTTC
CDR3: CACPTSGRSAEQFF

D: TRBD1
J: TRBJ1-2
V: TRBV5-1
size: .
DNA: TGCGCCAGCAGCCCGGACAGGGAGGTTGGCTACACCTTC
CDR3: CASSPDREVGYTF

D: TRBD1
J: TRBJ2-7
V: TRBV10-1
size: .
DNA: TGCGCCAGCATGTTAGGGACAGCTCTCTACGAGCAGTACTTC
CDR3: CASMLGTALYEQYF

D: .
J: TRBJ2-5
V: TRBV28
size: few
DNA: TGTGCCAGCAGTACGGGGGCGGACTTCCAAGAGACCCAGTACTTC
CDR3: CASSTGADFQETQYF

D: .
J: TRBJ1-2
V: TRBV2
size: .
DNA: TGTGCCAGCAGTCCAACAGGGAGCTATGGCTACACCTTC
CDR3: CASSPTGSYGYTF

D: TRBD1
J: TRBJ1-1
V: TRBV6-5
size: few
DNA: TGTGCCAGCAGGGACAGGGGGCTGGGATGGACTGAAGCTTTCTTT
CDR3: CASRDRGLGWTEAFF

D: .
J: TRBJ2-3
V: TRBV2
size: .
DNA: TGTGCCAGCAGCCCCGGATTCACAGATACGCAGTATTTT
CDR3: CASSPGFTDTQYF

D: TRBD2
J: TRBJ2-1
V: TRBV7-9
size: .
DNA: TGTGCCAGCAGCTTAGATCTAGCGGGAGTAGAAAATGAGCAGTTCTTC
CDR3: CASSLDLAGVENEQFF

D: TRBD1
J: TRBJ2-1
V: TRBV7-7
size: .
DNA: TGTGCCAGCAGCTTGGGACAGGGAAGGGACAATGAGCAGTTCTTC
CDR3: CASSLGQGRDNEQFF

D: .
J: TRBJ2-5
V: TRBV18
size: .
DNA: TGTGCCAGCTCACCCCCAGTGGGGGAGACCCAGTACTTC
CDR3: CASSPPVGETQYF

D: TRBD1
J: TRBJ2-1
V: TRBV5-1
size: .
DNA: TGCGCCAGCAGACAGGGACAGGGAACCTACAATGAGCAGTTCTTC
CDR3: CASRQGQGTYNEQFF

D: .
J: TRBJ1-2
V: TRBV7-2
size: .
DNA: TGTGCCAGCAGCTCCGGGACACTTTCTCGGAGCTACACCTTC
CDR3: CASSSGTLSRSYTF

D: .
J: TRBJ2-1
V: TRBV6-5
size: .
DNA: TGTGCCAGCAGGACCGTGGTATCCGAGTTCTTC
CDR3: CASRTVVSEFF

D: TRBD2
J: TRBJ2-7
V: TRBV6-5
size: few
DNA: TGTGCCAGCAGAGCGGGAGATAAAGTCTACGAGCAGTACTTC
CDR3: CASRAGDKVYEQYF